The next 32 T cell receptor beta chains were all read from a single sample in a study of blood T cell repertoires in COVID-19. Profiled with immunoSEQ multiplex PCR; TCRdb holds only in-frame clones, not every one. The table records 100,000 to 150,000 clones, 85% to 90% of them present only once. The sample consisted of peripheral blood. These receptors all stem from a woman aged 50 to 60 with active or convalescent COVID-19.

The chain couples TRBV24-1 to TRBJ1-6; D is unclear. Trimming shortened V by 11 bases and J by 4 bases, and 14 bases separated the two germline ends. The CDR3 is 14 residues long. Per germline, CDR1 KGHDR and CDR2 SFDVKD. CDR3 coding DNA: TGTGCCATTTTAGGTCACAGTTATAATTCACCCCTCCACTTT. It yields the protein CAILGHSYNSPLHF.

This clone was counted only a few times. The V call is TRBV6-6, the J call TRBJ2-1; TRBD2 matches at 10 bases. This CDR3 is 17 amino acids long. Germline V gene lookup returns CDR1 MNHNY and CDR2 SVGAGI (reference sequence). Trimming took 5 bases from V and 0 from J; bases not matched to a gene: 7. The CDR3: CASSRWTSGSSYNEQFF. In DNA form, the CDR3 reads TGTGCCAGCAGTAGATGGACTAGCGGTAGCTCCTACAATGAGCAGTTCTTC.

This clone was detected only once. V is TRBV6-5 and J is TRBJ1-5; D uncertain. This CDR3 spans 13 amino acids. CDR1 and CDR2 from the germline V gene are MNHEY and SVGAGI. The ends were cut back, 11 bases at V and 1 base at J, with 12 bases in the middle. DNA for the CDR3: TGTGCCTGCGGGAGAGCGAGCAATCAGCCCCAGCATTTT. It yields the protein CACGRASNQPQHF.

The V call is TRBV29-1, the J call TRBJ2-3; tentatively, D is TRBD2 (6 bases). V was pared by 7 bases and J by 1 base, with 12 bases between. The germline gives CDR1 SQVTM, CDR2 ANQGSEA. This CDR3 has 13 residues. CDR3 residues: CSAGRGGTDTQYF. CDR3 bases: TGCAGCGCAGGCCGCGGGGGCACAGATACGCAGTATTTT.

V gene TRBV18 combines with J gene TRBJ2-2; D call uncertain. This CDR3 is 15 amino acids long. Germline CDR1 KGHSH, CDR2 LQKENI. V was trimmed by 4 bases and J by 2 bases, leaving 11 bases between them. The CDR3 protein is CASSLTNQNTGELFF. CDR3 DNA: TGTGCCAGCTCACTCACAAATCAAAACACCGGGGAGCTGTTTTTT.

The chain has TRBV28 and TRBJ1-5, with D possibly TRBD1 on 6 matching bases. V was cut by 3 bases and J by 5 bases, with 17 bases left in between. Per the germline V gene, CDR1 is MDHEN and CDR2 is SYDVKM. CDR3 size: 16 residues. This CDR3 reads CASSFRFGGGDQPQHF. The CDR3 DNA reads TGTGCCAGCAGTTTTAGGTTTGGAGGGGGGGATCAGCCCCAGCATTTT.

The J gene is TRBJ1-2, the V gene TRBV5-6; 8 bases align to TRBD1. V shed 0 bases, J shed 4 bases, and the junction held 8 bases outside the gene matches. Germline lookup yields CDR1 SGHDT and CDR2 YYEEEE. The CDR3 consists of 16 residues. In DNA, the CDR3 is TGTGCCAGCAGCTTGGCCGAGGCAGGGGGCCTCTATGGCTACACCTTC. It translates to CASSLAEAGGLYGYTF.

This clone was detected only a few times. The chain carries TRBV4-1 and TRBJ1-3; TRBD1 might be the D (6 bases). CDR1 and CDR2 from the germline V gene are MGHRA and YSYEKL. V was pared by 1 base and J by 2 bases, with 6 bases between. The CDR3 is 14 residues long. CDR3 region: CASSQAGAGNTIYF. The DNA of the CDR3 is TGCGCCAGCAGCCAAGCAGGGGCTGGAAACACCATATATTTT.

The rearrangement joins TRBV18 to TRBJ1-1; the D is unclear. The CDR3 loop spans 13 amino acids. Germline assignment: CDR1 KGHSH and CDR2 LQKENI. Trimming took 3 bases from V and 4 from J, leaving 9 bases between them. CDR3 coding DNA: TGTGCCAGCTCACCTGAGGGCTTCACTGAAGCTTTCTTT. Translated: CASSPEGFTEAFF.

This clone was seen only a few times. V is TRBV24-1 and J is TRBJ1-5; TRBD1 might be the D (5 bases). Germline assignment: CDR1 KGHDR and CDR2 SFDVKD. V lost 4 bases and J 6 bases, leaving 12 bases between the germline ends. The CDR3 runs to 14 residues. The CDR3 sequence is CATSESGMSQPQHF. CDR3 nucleotides: TGTGCCACCAGTGAATCAGGGATGAGTCAGCCCCAGCATTTT.

The V gene is TRBV28, the J gene TRBJ1-1, with D uncertain. CDR3 size: 14 residues. V lost 5 bases and J 8 bases, leaving 18 bases between the germline ends. Per germline, CDR1 MDHEN and CDR2 SYDVKM. The CDR3, as DNA: TGTGCCAGCAGTCTACTACGGTTCGGTCCAGAAGCTTTCTTT. It encodes CASSLLRFGPEAFF.

CDR3 in DNA: TGTGCCACCAGCAGAGAGGGGCAGCTCACTGAAGCTTTCTTT. This sequence encodes CATSREGQLTEAFF. The gene calls are TRBV15 and TRBJ1-1; possible D gene TRBD1, 5 bases. Germline values: CDR1 LNHNV, CDR2 YYDKDF (reference sequence). This CDR3 region has 14 residues. The ends were cut back, 0 bases at V and 4 bases at J, with 9 bases in the middle.

The chain joins TRBV6-2 or TRBV6-3 to TRBJ1-6; the match to TRBD1 covers 8 bases. Germline V gene data show CDR1 as MNHEY and CDR2 as SVGEGT. The CDR3 spans 16 residues. V dropped 4 bases and J dropped 7; count of bases not matched to a gene: 9. CDR3 amino acids: CASSSPGQELNSPLHF. The CDR3 DNA reads TGTGCCAGCAGTTCTCCGGGACAGGAGCTCAATTCACCCCTCCACTTT.

This rearrangement joins TRBV28 to TRBJ2-1; 8 bases are a match to TRBD2. This CDR3 is 17 amino acids long. V was clipped by 1 base and J by 7 bases; unmatched bases: 12. Germline V gene sequence: CDR1 MDHEN, CDR2 SYDVKM. The CDR3 loop reads CASSLSEFLGGANEQFF. The DNA of the CDR3 is TGTGCCAGCAGTTTATCCGAGTTCCTCGGGGGGGCGAATGAGCAGTTCTTC.

The chain recombines TRBV19 with TRBJ2-7; D is perhaps TRBD1 (6 bases). V was cut by 2 bases and J by 2 bases, with 10 bases left in between. Germline V gives CDR1 LNHDA, CDR2 SQIVND (reference sequence). There are 14 residues in the CDR3. The CDR3 sequence is CASSIPGQTYEQYF. The CDR3, as DNA: TGTGCCAGTAGTATACCCGGACAGACCTACGAGCAGTACTTC.

This chain uses TRBV30 with TRBJ2-1; tentative D call: TRBD2 (5 bases). The CDR3 is 15 residues long. V lost 4 bases and J lost 6, with 19 bases in between. Germline V gene data show CDR1 as GTSNPN and CDR2 as SVGIG (reference sequence). The CDR3 nucleotides read TGTGCCTGGAATTGTTCGAGGGCCGTACCCAATGAGCAGTTCTTC. It is translated as CAWNCSRAVPNEQFF. Filled out from reference TRBV30 and TRBJ2-1, the complete variable domain reads SQTIHQWPATLVQPVGSPLSLECTVEGTSNPNLYWYRQAAGRGLQLLFYSVGIGQISSEVPQNLSASRPQDRQFILSSKKLLLSDSGFYLCAWNCSRAVPNEQFFGPGTRLTVL.

This chain connects TRBV30 to TRBJ1-1; D is possibly TRBD1 (6 bases). Looked up from germline, CDR1 is GTSNPN and CDR2 is SVGIG (reference sequence). CDR3 length: 13 residues. V dropped 6 bases and J dropped 0 bases, with 11 bases sitting between them. The CDR3, as DNA: TGTGCCTGTCACAGGGCGATGAACACTGAAGCTTTCTTT. It codes for CACHRAMNTEAFF.

The rearrangement links TRBV9 to TRBJ2-1; 7 nucleotides align to TRBD2. V trimming: 4 bases; J trimming: 0 bases; junction bases outside the gene matches: 7. There are 16 residues in the CDR3. CDR1 is SGDLS and CDR2 is YYNGEE in the germline V gene. In nucleotides, the CDR3 is TGTGCCAGCAGCCTGCGGGGAGGGAGCTCCTACAATGAGCAGTTCTTC. Amino acids: CASSLRGGSSYNEQFF.

This clone occurred once. The V gene is TRBV4-3, the J gene TRBJ2-7; 10 bases are a match to TRBD2. The V gene's germline CDR1 is LGHNA and CDR2 YSLEER. V was pared by 1 base and J by 3 bases, with 3 bases of the junction left unmatched. There are 15 residues in the CDR3. In DNA form, the CDR3 reads TGCGCCAGCAGCCAAGTTCGGACTAGCGGCTACGAGCAGTACTTC. Translating gives CASSQVRTSGYEQYF.

The chain links TRBV2 to TRBJ2-1, with TRBD2 matching over 7 bases. V lost 1 base to trimming and J lost 4 bases; unmatched junction nucleotides: 1. CDR3 size: 14 residues. Germline V gene sequence: CDR1 SNHLY, CDR2 FYNNEI. The CDR3 DNA sequence: TGTGCCAGCAGTGAAGGGGGAGGGTACAATGAGCAGTTCTTC. This sequence encodes CASSEGGGYNEQFF. The whole variable domain, remainder taken from reference TRBV2 and TRBJ2-1, is EPEVTQTPSHQVTQMGQEVILRCVPISNHLYFYWYRQILGQKVEFLVSFYNNEISEKSEIFDDQFSVERPDGSNFTLKIRSTKLEDSAMYFCASSEGGGYNEQFFGPGTRLTVL.

The chain links TRBV13 to TRBJ2-1, with D possibly TRBD2 on 5 matching bases. The CDR3 is made up of 15 amino acids. V was trimmed by 2 bases and J by 0 bases, leaving 8 bases between them. Germline V lookup: CDR1 PRHDT, CDR2 FYEKMQ (reference sequence). The CDR3 sequence: CASSLTAGSYNEQFF. The CDR3 DNA follows: TGTGCCAGCAGCTTAACCGCGGGCTCCTACAATGAGCAGTTCTTC.

The J gene is TRBJ2-5, the V gene TRBV2; perhaps TRBD1 as D (6 bases). The CDR3 covers 14 residues. Deletions cut 7 bases from V and 4 bases from J, with 16 bases between. Germline-derived CDR1 and CDR2 are SNHLY and FYNNEI. CDR3 DNA: TGTGCCAGCATTACTCAGGGGTTAACAGAGACCCAGTACTTC. Protein sequence: CASITQGLTETQYF.

This clone was recorded only once. Here the CDR3 reads CASSARDTLDEQFF. The CDR3 DNA is TGTGCCAGCAGCGCGAGGGATACCTTAGATGAGCAGTTCTTC. This chain uses TRBV9 with TRBJ2-1; possible D gene TRBD2, 5 bases. Germline V gene data show CDR1 as SGDLS and CDR2 as YYNGEE. The CDR3 consists of 14 residues. V was pared by 3 bases and J by 8 bases, with 15 bases between.

The chain combines TRBV5-1 with TRBJ1-3, with D perhaps matching TRBD1 (5 bases). V shed 0 bases and J shed 9 bases, with 19 bases lying between them. Looked up from germline, CDR1 is SGHRS and CDR2 is YFSETQ. CDR3 length: 16 amino acids. CDR3 DNA sequence: TGCGCCAGCAGCTTGGTCGGGGGAACTCTGTCGGGCACCATATATTTT. It translates to CASSLVGGTLSGTIYF.

The chain is built from TRBV7-2 and TRBJ2-1; 10 bases are a match to TRBD2. The germline V gene has CDR1 SGHTA and CDR2 FQGNSA. The CDR3 is 16 amino acids. Unmatched junction bases numbered 5, after V lost 2 bases and J lost 4 bases. The CDR3 reads CASSLSASGRYNEQFF. The CDR3 bases are TGTGCCAGCAGCTTATCGGCTAGCGGGAGATACAATGAGCAGTTCTTC.

The chain combines TRBV9 with TRBJ2-2; 8 positions match TRBD1. V was clipped by 0 bases and J by 1 base; unmatched bases: 2. CDR1 and CDR2 (germline): SGDLS, YYNGEE. There are 16 residues in the CDR3. The CDR3 DNA sequence: TGTGCCAGCAGCGTAGCCGGGACAGGGAACACCGGGGAGCTGTTTTTT. This sequence encodes CASSVAGTGNTGELFF.

This clone occurred a few times. The chain uses TRBV6-5 and TRBJ2-1; 9 bases line up with TRBD1. V shed 4 bases and J 6 bases; nucleotides not matched to a gene: 7. The CDR3 is 15 amino acids. CDR1 MNHEY and CDR2 SVGAGI come from the germline V gene. CDR3 DNA sequence: TGTGCCAGCAGTTGGCTGGGACAGGGAGGCAATGAGCAGTTCTTC. Amino acids: CASSWLGQGGNEQFF.

The chain links TRBV5-4 to TRBJ2-1; 10 bases agree with TRBD1. The germline V gene has CDR1 SGHNT and CDR2 YYREEE (reference sequence). This CDR3 region has 14 residues. The J segment lost 10 bases and the V segment lost 1 base, leaving 5 bases of the junction unmatched. This chain's CDR3 is CASSLRQGAGEQFF. The CDR3, as DNA: TGTGCCAGCAGCTTGAGACAGGGGGCTGGAGAGCAGTTCTTC.

The chain links TRBV27 to TRBJ2-7, with TRBD2 as a possible D gene (5 bases). V was shortened by 5 bases and J by 3 bases, with 11 bases between the two germline ends. CDR1 MNHEY and CDR2 SMNVEV come from the germline V gene (reference sequence). CDR3 size: 13 residues. As DNA, the CDR3 is TGTGCCAGCAGTCCCGGACGGGACTACGAGCAGTACTTC. This translates into CASSPGRDYEQYF.

V gene TRBV7-2 combines with J gene TRBJ2-5; a possible D gene is TRBD1 (5 bases). Germline V gene data show CDR1 as SGHTA and CDR2 as FQGNSA. This CDR3 region has 14 residues. Trimming pared 5 bases from V and 2 bases from J, leaving 12 bases between. The DNA for the CDR3 is TGTGCCAGCAGCGTTGACAGCCAGCAAGAGACCCAGTACTTC. It encodes CASSVDSQQETQYF.

The CDR3 is CASSTGATGGSYNEQFF. As DNA, the CDR3 is TGTGCCAGCAGCACGGGAGCGACAGGGGGGTCCTACAATGAGCAGTTCTTC. The chain links TRBV11-3 to TRBJ2-1, with 9 nucleotides matching TRBD1. The CDR3 spans 17 residues. Germline V gene data show CDR1 as SGHNT and CDR2 as YENEEA. V was pared by 5 bases and J by 1 base, with 9 bases of the junction left unmatched.

The chain joins TRBV7-9 to TRBJ1-2, with D unclear. The V gene lost 5 bases and the J gene lost 4 bases, with 8 bases spanning the gap. This CDR3 is 12 amino acids long. CDR1 SEHNR and CDR2 FQNEAQ come from the germline V gene (reference sequence). The CDR3 region is CASSRASYGYTF. The CDR3 nucleotides read TGTGCCAGCAGCCGAGCATCCTATGGCTACACCTTC. Variable domain in full (rest from reference TRBV7-9 and TRBJ1-2): DTGVSQNPRHKITKRGQNVTFRCDPISEHNRLYWYRQTLGQGPEFLTYFQNEAQLEKSRLLSDRFSAERPKGSFSTLEIQRTEQGDSAMYLCASSRASYGYTFGSGTRLTVV.